The T cell receptor beta chain under discussion was sequenced for a study of follicular helper T cells after annual influenza vaccination. This CDR3 has 12 residues. In germline, CDR1 is MNHNY, CDR2 SVGAGI (reference sequence). V was pared by 6 bases and J by 4 bases, with 10 bases between. Specified time point: 2015-2016 season, 7 days after influenza vaccination. Before and after seasonal inactivated influenza vaccination, adults gave blood for sorting CD4 subsets for sequencing. Here immunoSEQ multiplex PCR was the method, and the copy in TCRdb shows in-frame clones only, minus some. The top ten clones hold approximately 1.4% of a sample with about 6,800 clones, around 80% of them seen once.

The receptor comes from an adult who received the influenza vaccine. This specimen was CXCR5- memory CD4+ T cells sorted from blood, taken 7 days after influenza vaccination. The chain uses TRBV6-6 and TRBJ2-7; maybe TRBD1 (6 bases). The CDR3 loop is CASRTGVYEQYF. DNA for the CDR3: TGTGCCAGCAGGACAGGAGTTTACGAGCAGTACTTC.